Shown below are 24 T cell receptor beta chains from a single sample sequenced in a study of cytomegalovirus exposure and HLA in healthy donors. In the PCR, 60 Vbeta and 13 Jbeta primers were used. Method: immunoSEQ multiplex PCR; TCRdb's copy keeps in-frame clones and lacks some. The table has around 120,000 clones, around two thirds seen once. Sequencing input: PBMCs. The receptors shown here come from a man between 25 and 39 years old in good health and CMV-seropositive.

The gene calls are TRBV9 and TRBJ1-3; the D gene is possibly TRBD1 (5 bases). The CDR3 has 17 amino acids. Germline V gene data show CDR1 as SGDLS and CDR2 as YYNGEE. V was clipped by 4 bases and J by 3 bases, with 20 bases between them. The CDR3 spells CASSPRVAGLSGNTIYF. The CDR3 nucleotides read TGTGCCAGCAGCCCCCGTGTTGCAGGGTTGAGTGGAAACACCATATATTTT.

V gene TRBV14 combines with J gene TRBJ1-1; maybe TRBD1 (5 bases). From germline, CDR1 is SGHDN and CDR2 FVKESK. V lost 3 bases, J lost 0 bases, and 5 bases lay in between. The CDR3 consists of 13 residues. For the CDR3, the DNA is TGTGCCAGCAGCCAGACAGTGAACACTGAAGCTTTCTTT. Protein product: CASSQTVNTEAFF.

This clone came up once. The V call is TRBV19, the J call TRBJ1-5, with TRBD1 matching over 9 bases. The CDR3 is 13 residues long. The V segment lost 9 bases and the J segment 5 bases; nucleotides outside the gene matches: 5. The germline V gene has CDR1 LNHDA and CDR2 SQIVND (reference sequence). The CDR3 bases are TGTGCCAGCCGGGACAGGGACTATCAGCCCCAGCATTTT. Its protein is CASRDRDYQPQHF. Looking up the rest from reference TRBV19 and TRBJ1-5 gives the full variable domain: DGGITQSPKYLFRKEGQNVTLSCEQNLNHDAMYWYRQDPGQGLRLIYYSQIVNDFQKGDIAEGYSVSREKKESFPLTVTSAQKNPTAFYLCASRDRDYQPQHFGDGTRLSIL.

The chain is built from TRBV7-8 and TRBJ1-2; 9 bases agree with TRBD1. CDR1 is SGHVS, CDR2 FQNEAQ, per germline. CDR3 length: 14 amino acids. Trimming removed 5 bases from V and 4 bases from J; junction bases left unmatched: 5. CDR3: CASSTGTGSYGYTF. DNA for the CDR3: TGTGCCAGCAGCACCGGGACAGGGTCCTATGGCTACACCTTC.

The chain links TRBV27 to TRBJ2-3, with 7 bases that match TRBD2. CDR1 is MNHEY, CDR2 SMNVEV, per germline (reference sequence). J gave up 8 bases and V 10 bases, and 12 bases lay outside the gene matches. CDR3 length equals 13 residues. CDR3 nucleotides: TGTGCCACCTCAGCTGCCTGGGAGGGTACGCAGTATTTT. It yields the protein CATSAAWEGTQYF.

The chain links TRBV7-2 to TRBJ1-1, with D possibly matching TRBD1 (6 bases). The CDR3 length is 12 residues. V dropped 2 bases and J dropped 12 bases, with 13 bases sitting between them. Germline V gene lookup returns CDR1 SGHTA and CDR2 FQGNSA. Written as DNA, the CDR3 is TGTGCCAGCAGCTTATCCCATCAGGGGTCTTTCTTT. Translation: CASSLSHQGSFF.

The gene calls are TRBV19 and TRBJ2-1; weak D call: TRBD1 (6 bases). Germline-derived CDR1 and CDR2 are LNHDA and SQIVND (reference sequence). The V end lost 5 bases, the J end lost 3 bases, and 14 bases lay between the germline ends. The CDR3 runs 15 residues. Here the CDR3 reads CASSEAAGDYNEQFF. CDR3 bases: TGTGCCAGTAGTGAGGCGGCAGGGGACTACAATGAGCAGTTCTTC.

This clone occurred a few times. This chain joins TRBV19 and TRBJ1-3, with D hard to call. Trimming took off 3 bases at V and 1 base at J, with 7 bases between the two ends. CDR3 length: 14 amino acids. Germline V CDR1 and CDR2: LNHDA, SQIVND (reference sequence). The CDR3 coding sequence is TGTGCCAGTAGTATCCGAGGATCTGGAAACACCATATATTTT. This gives the protein CASSIRGSGNTIYF. Using reference TRBV19 and TRBJ1-3 for the parts outside the CDR3, the full variable domain is DGGITQSPKYLFRKEGQNVTLSCEQNLNHDAMYWYRQDPGQGLRLIYYSQIVNDFQKGDIAEGYSVSREKKESFPLTVTSAQKNPTAFYLCASSIRGSGNTIYFGEGSWLTVV.

The chain recombines TRBV7-9 with TRBJ2-7, with D tentatively TRBD2 (5 bases). Germline V gene sequence: CDR1 SEHNR, CDR2 FQNEAQ (reference sequence). V was cut by 5 bases and J by 2 bases, with 13 bases left in between. The CDR3 totals 14 residues. CDR3 sequence: CASSRGGQTYEQYF. In nucleotides, the CDR3 is TGTGCCAGCAGCCGGGGTGGGCAAACCTACGAGCAGTACTTC.

A single count supports this clone. The rearrangement joins TRBV11-2 to TRBJ2-1; no firm D call. Looked up from germline, CDR1 is SGHAT and CDR2 is FQNNGV. This CDR3 region has 13 residues. The V gene lost 6 bases and the J gene lost 6 bases, with 12 bases spanning the gap. CDR3 in amino acids: CASRSINSNEQFF. The CDR3 nucleotides read TGTGCCAGCAGGTCTATCAACTCCAATGAGCAGTTCTTC.

The chain is built from TRBV5-1 and TRBJ2-2, with TRBD2 matching 14 bases. V shed 0 bases, J shed 4 bases, and the junction held 2 bases outside the gene matches. The CDR3 sequence is 17 residues long. Germline V gene data show CDR1 as SGHRS and CDR2 as YFSETQ. The CDR3 here is CASSLATSGGGTGELFF. CDR3 coding DNA: TGCGCCAGCAGCTTGGCGACTAGCGGGGGGGGCACCGGGGAGCTGTTTTTT.

The chain combines TRBV2 with TRBJ2-5, with 12 bases matching TRBD2. Germline values: CDR1 SNHLY, CDR2 FYNNEI. The CDR3 consists of 14 residues. V lost 6 bases to trimming and J lost 5 bases; unmatched junction nucleotides: 4. The CDR3 nucleotides read TGTGCCAGCAGGCTAGCGGGGGGGAGCGAGACCCAGTACTTC. Encoded protein: CASRLAGGSETQYF.

This clone was seen once. The gene calls are TRBV5-6 and TRBJ2-7; weak D call: TRBD1 (7 bases). The CDR3 runs 12 residues. Deletions cut 5 bases from V and 7 bases from J, with 13 bases between. Germline V gene data show CDR1 as SGHDT and CDR2 as YYEEEE. The CDR3 bases are TGTGCCAGCAGGATACAGGGGAGGGAGCAGTACTTC. It is translated as CASRIQGREQYF.

The chain carries TRBV5-6 and TRBJ2-7, with TRBD2 matching 9 bases. The CDR3 covers 15 residues. Looked up from germline, CDR1 is SGHDT and CDR2 is YYEEEE. V was clipped by 0 bases and J by 0 bases; unmatched bases: 1. The CDR3 protein is CASSLGRGGSYEQYF. The CDR3 DNA follows: TGTGCCAGCAGCTTGGGGCGGGGGGGCTCCTACGAGCAGTACTTC. The whole variable domain, remainder taken from reference TRBV5-6 and TRBJ2-7, is DAGVTQSPTHLIKTRGQQVTLRCSPKSGHDTVSWYQQALGQGPQFIFQYYEEEERQRGNFPDRFSGHQFPNYSSELNVNALLLGDSALYLCASSLGRGGSYEQYFGPGTRLTVT.

The chain combines TRBV5-1 with TRBJ2-2, with D possibly TRBD1 on 5 matching bases. CDR3 size: 14 residues. V lost 3 bases and J lost 1, with 7 bases in between. Germline V gene data show CDR1 as SGHRS and CDR2 as YFSETQ. The DNA for the CDR3 is TGCGCCAGCAGCTATGACAGGAACACCGGGGAGCTGTTTTTT. Residues: CASSYDRNTGELFF.

The chain carries TRBV21-1 and TRBJ1-5; the D call in the table, TRBD1, was not verified against the DNA. TRBV21-1 is a recognized pseudogene. This CDR3 comprises 16 residues. DNA for the CDR3: TGTGCCAGCAGCTCCTGGGGCGTGCGTCGGAATCAGCCCCAGCATTTT. As protein: CASSSWGVRRNQPQHF.

V usage is TRBV30 and J usage is TRBJ2-2; D not certain. Germline V lookup: CDR1 GTSNPN, CDR2 SVGIG (reference sequence). V gave up 4 bases and J gave up 2 bases, with 11 bases separating them. The CDR3 contains 14 residues. CDR3: CAWNGPRNTGELFF. CDR3 DNA: TGTGCCTGGAATGGGCCACGAAACACCGGGGAGCTGTTTTTT.

The gene calls are TRBV5-4 and TRBJ2-1; 11 bases fit TRBD1. The CDR3 loop spans 17 amino acids. The V gene's germline CDR1 is SGHNT and CDR2 YYREEE (reference sequence). Germline trimming cut 4 bases from V and 9 bases from J; bases unmatched to any gene: 15. The CDR3 DNA reads as TGTGCCAGCAGCAAAGCGCCGGGACAGGGGGGTTCCGGTGAGCAGTTCTTC. It encodes CASSKAPGQGGSGEQFF.

The chain employs TRBV25-1 and TRBJ2-1; D is perhaps TRBD2 (6 bases). This CDR3 contains 17 residues. V was cut by 4 bases and J by 0 bases, with 16 bases left in between. Per the germline V gene, CDR1 is MGHDK and CDR2 is SYGVNS. DNA of the CDR3: TGTGCCAGCAGTGCCGCCTCCCAGGGAGGCTCCTACAATGAGCAGTTCTTC. This encodes CASSAASQGGSYNEQFF.

This clone is a singleton in its sample. The chain uses TRBV21-1 and TRBJ1-2; the D call TRBD1 from the table was never checked on the DNA. TRBV21-1 is annotated as a pseudogene. The CDR3 has 13 residues. CDR3 in amino acids: CASSPQGLSGYTF. The CDR3 DNA is TGTGCCAGCAGTCCCCAGGGTTTGAGCGGCTACACCTTC.

The J gene is TRBJ2-1, the V gene TRBV5-1; D is undetermined. The length of the CDR3 is 15 residues. The V and J ends lost 2 bases and 0 bases respectively, with 9 bases between them. The germline gives CDR1 SGHRS, CDR2 YFSETQ. CDR3 residues: CASSLVRSSYNEQFF. The CDR3 region has the DNA TGCGCCAGCAGCTTAGTCAGAAGCTCCTACAATGAGCAGTTCTTC.

Regarding this clone: An end of the junction differs from the germline gene, which may be a read error. The J gene is TRBJ1-1, the V gene TRBV5-6; a possible D gene is TRBD1 (5 bases). Per germline, CDR1 SGHDT and CDR2 YYEEEE. CDR3 length equals 15 residues. The CDR3 spells CASTLTALLNTEAFF. In nucleotides, the CDR3 is TGTGCCAGCACCTTGACAGCTCTCTTGAACACTGAAGCTTTCTTT.

This clone came up a few times. The V call is TRBV19, the J call TRBJ2-1, with D possibly matching TRBD1 (5 bases). CDR1 is LNHDA and CDR2 is SQIVND in the germline V gene (reference sequence). The CDR3 covers 13 residues. V lost 3 bases and J lost 5, with 8 bases in between. CDR3 sequence reads: CASSMGRDNEQFF. The CDR3 coding sequence is TGTGCCAGTAGTATGGGCAGGGACAATGAGCAGTTCTTC.

The J gene is TRBJ2-2, the V gene TRBV27; TRBD1 aligns across 9 bases. The CDR3 length is 15 residues. J gave up 5 bases and V 6 bases, and 7 bases lay outside the gene matches. CDR1 is MNHEY, CDR2 SMNVEV, per germline (reference sequence). CDR3 nucleotides: TGTGCCAGCAGATCCGGGACAGGGCAAACCGGGGAGCTGTTTTTT. Its translation: CASRSGTGQTGELFF.